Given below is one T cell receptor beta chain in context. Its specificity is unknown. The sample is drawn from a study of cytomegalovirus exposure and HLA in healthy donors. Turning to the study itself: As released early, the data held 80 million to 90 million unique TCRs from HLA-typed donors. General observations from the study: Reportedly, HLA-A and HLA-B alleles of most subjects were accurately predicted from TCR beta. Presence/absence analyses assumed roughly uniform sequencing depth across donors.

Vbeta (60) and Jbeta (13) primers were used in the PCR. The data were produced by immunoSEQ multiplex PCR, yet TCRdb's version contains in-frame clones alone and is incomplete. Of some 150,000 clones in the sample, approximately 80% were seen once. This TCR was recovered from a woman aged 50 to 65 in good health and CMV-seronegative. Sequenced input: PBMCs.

Written as DNA, the CDR3 is TGTGCCAGCAGCCAAGTGAAGGGGGCGTACGAGCAGTACTTC. The encoded protein is CASSQVKGAYEQYF. This chain joins TRBV4-2 and TRBJ2-7; 7 bases map to TRBD1. Unmatched junction bases numbered 4, after V lost 1 base and J lost 4 bases. The CDR3 has 14 residues. CDR1 is LGHNA, CDR2 YNFKEQ, per germline.